The entry that follows covers one T cell receptor beta chain sequence. Its antigen is still unknown. This table comes from immunoSEQ multiplex PCR, and its TCRdb copy is limited to in-frame clones, with some not included. The sample holds roughly 130,000 clones, around 90% seen once. This record comes from a study of T cell responses to AZD1222 COVID-19 vaccine. Study-wide findings and caveats: Baseline seropositives among AZD1222 recipients totaled only five to seven. Elevations in Spike-specific TCR breadth and depth followed administration of two AZD1222 doses. Clonal diversity may have been underestimated, and the donors were mostly white British, with more females than males. Among spike-specific TCRs, nearly half reportedly target unmutated variant regions.

Germline loops: CDR1 ENHRY, CDR2 SYGVKD. This CDR3 spans 10 amino acids. V was clipped by 3 bases and J by 7 bases, with 0 bases between them. The material was peripheral blood, obtained on day 0 of AZD1222 vaccination. V usage is TRBV10-3 and J usage is TRBJ2-2; D unresolved. This clonotype originated in an adult in good health. CDR3 amino acids: CAISDGELFF. The CDR3, as DNA: TGTGCCATCAGTGACGGGGAGCTGTTTTTT.